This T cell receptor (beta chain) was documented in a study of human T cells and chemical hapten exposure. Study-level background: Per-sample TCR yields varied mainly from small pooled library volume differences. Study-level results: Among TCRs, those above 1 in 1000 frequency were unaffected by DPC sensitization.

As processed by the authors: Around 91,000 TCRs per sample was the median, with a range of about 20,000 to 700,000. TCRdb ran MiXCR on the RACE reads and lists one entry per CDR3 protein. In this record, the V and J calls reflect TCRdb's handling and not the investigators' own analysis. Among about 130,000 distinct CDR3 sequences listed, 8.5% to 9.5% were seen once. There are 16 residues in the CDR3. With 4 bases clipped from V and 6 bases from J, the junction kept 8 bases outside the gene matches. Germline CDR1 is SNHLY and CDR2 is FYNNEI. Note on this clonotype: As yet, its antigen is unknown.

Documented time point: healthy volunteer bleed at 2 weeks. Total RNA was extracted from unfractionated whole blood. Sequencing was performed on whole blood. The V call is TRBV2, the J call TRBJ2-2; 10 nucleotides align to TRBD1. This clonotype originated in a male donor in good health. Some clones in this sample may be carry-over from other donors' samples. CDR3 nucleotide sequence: TGTGCCAGCAGTGCCAGACAGGGGGCTTTTGCCGGGGAGCTGTTTTTT. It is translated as CASSARQGAFAGELFF.